The 13 T cell receptor beta chains given below trace back to one sample, sequenced in a study of blood T cell repertoires in COVID-19. The method was immunoSEQ multiplex PCR; TCRdb's version includes in-frame clones alone and lacks a portion of them. The table has around 160,000 clones, about 81% seen once. Sequencing was performed on peripheral blood. Every receptor here comes from a man between 60 and 75 years old with active or convalescent COVID-19.

The V gene is TRBV14, the J gene TRBJ2-7, with a tentative D call TRBD1 (5 bases). Germline V gene sequence: CDR1 SGHDN, CDR2 FVKESK. Trimming left V 4 bases short and J 7 bases short, with 11 bases between. The CDR3 sequence is 12 residues long. The CDR3 reads CASSPGFLEQYF. The CDR3 coding sequence is TGTGCCAGCAGCCCAGGGTTTTTGGAGCAGTACTTC.

The CDR3 DNA reads as TGCGCCAGCAGCCAAGAAAGAGGGGGACAGGGGGTTCGAGGCTATGGCTACACCTTC. Residues: CASSQERGGQGVRGYGYTF. The chain links TRBV4-1 to TRBJ1-2, with 11 bases aligning to TRBD1. The V gene's germline CDR1 is MGHRA and CDR2 YSYEKL. The CDR3 is 19 amino acids. After removal of 0 bases from V and 4 bases from J, the junction contained 13 bases not matched to a gene.

The rearrangement links TRBV4-1 to TRBJ2-7; TRBD1 agrees at 9 bases. J gave up 6 bases and V 3 bases, and 9 bases lay outside the gene matches. Germline CDR1 and CDR2: MGHRA and YSYEKL. This CDR3 contains 15 residues. As DNA, the CDR3 is TGCGCCAGCAGCCAGCAGACAGGGGGGAGAAGCGAGCAGTACTTC. Protein product: CASSQQTGGRSEQYF.

The rearrangement joins TRBV6-6 to TRBJ2-3, with 8 bases that match TRBD1. Germline values: CDR1 MNHNY, CDR2 SVGAGI (reference sequence). This CDR3 is built from 15 residues. Germline trimming cut 6 bases from V and 2 bases from J; bases unmatched to any gene: 7. The CDR3 DNA sequence: TGTGCCAGCAGACTTACAGGGGGGATCACAGATACGCAGTATTTT. Translated, it gives CASRLTGGITDTQYF.

This sequence joins TRBV27 and TRBJ1-4, with a possible D match to TRBD1 (5 bases). Germline assignment: CDR1 MNHEY and CDR2 SMNVEV (reference sequence). The CDR3 is made up of 15 amino acids. V gave up 7 bases and J gave up 0 bases, with 12 bases separating them. The CDR3 nucleotides read TGTGCCAGCAAGACAGCCCTTGCAACTAATGAAAAACTGTTTTTT. Amino acids: CASKTALATNEKLFF.

The chain has TRBV6-5 and TRBJ1-5, with 10 bases aligning to TRBD1. Trimming at V came to 8 bases and at J to 6 bases, leaving 4 bases not matched to a gene. The CDR3 has 13 residues. The V gene's germline CDR1 is MNHEY and CDR2 SVGAGI. The CDR3 region is CASSGQGRQPQHF. CDR3 nucleotides: TGTGCCAGCTCGGGACAGGGGCGTCAGCCCCAGCATTTT.

This clone appeared once. The gene calls are TRBV5-1 and TRBJ2-7; TRBD2 matches at 8 bases. The CDR3 loop spans 15 amino acids. Germline lookup yields CDR1 SGHRS and CDR2 YFSETQ. The J segment lost 0 bases and the V segment lost 1 base, leaving 3 bases of the junction unmatched. The CDR3 nucleotides read TGCGCCAGCAGCTTGCAAACTAGCGGCTCCTACGAGCAGTACTTC. The encoded protein is CASSLQTSGSYEQYF.

This chain connects TRBV5-1 to TRBJ2-1; D might be TRBD1 (6 bases). The germline V and J ends were trimmed by 4 bases and 0 bases, with 14 bases remaining between them. Germline CDR1 is SGHRS and CDR2 is YFSETQ. This CDR3 is built from 16 residues. CDR3: CASSTGQPSSYNEQFF. The CDR3, as DNA: TGCGCCAGCAGCACCGGACAGCCGAGCTCCTACAATGAGCAGTTCTTC.

The chain combines TRBV18 with TRBJ1-2, with D tentatively TRBD1 (6 bases). CDR3 length: 16 residues. In germline, CDR1 is KGHSH, CDR2 LQKENI. With 1 base removed from V and 0 bases from J, the gap between germline ends came to 12 bases. The CDR3 here is CASSPQQGLSNYGYTF. As DNA, the CDR3 is TGTGCCAGCTCACCACAACAGGGCCTCTCTAACTATGGCTACACCTTC.

The gene calls are TRBV11-3 and TRBJ2-2; possible D gene TRBD2, 5 bases. Germline V gives CDR1 SGHNT, CDR2 YENEEA. V was shortened by 0 bases and J by 4 bases, with 9 bases between the two germline ends. The CDR3 runs 15 residues. CDR3 coding DNA: TGTGCCAGCAGCTTAGAAGGTCGGGGCACCGGGGAGCTGTTTTTT. It yields the protein CASSLEGRGTGELFF.

The gene calls are TRBV4-2 and TRBJ2-5; 11 positions agree with TRBD2. This CDR3 spans 15 amino acids. The ends lost 7 bases at V and 2 bases at J; junction bases unmatched: 6. Germline loops: CDR1 LGHNA, CDR2 YNFKEQ. The CDR3 sequence is CASTGTSGPQETQYF. The CDR3 nucleotides read TGTGCCAGCACCGGGACTAGCGGTCCTCAAGAGACCCAGTACTTC.

This clone is a singleton in its sample. The chain carries TRBV18 and TRBJ2-7; the D gene is possibly TRBD2 (7 bases). The CDR3 length is 12 residues. The V end was cut by 6 bases, the J end by 7 bases, with 13 bases between. Germline V gene lookup returns CDR1 KGHSH and CDR2 LQKENI. CDR3 in amino acids: CASSSGGDEQYF. The CDR3 coding sequence is TGTGCCAGCTCGTCGGGGGGCGATGAGCAGTACTTC. Drawing the rest from reference TRBV18 and TRBJ2-7, the complete variable domain is NAGVMQNPRHLVRRRGQEARLRCSPMKGHSHVYWYRQLPEEGLKFMVYLQKENIIDESGMPKERFSAEFPKEGPSILRIQQVVRGDSAAYFCASSSGGDEQYFGPGTRLTVT.

The rearrangement links TRBV28 to TRBJ1-2; possible D gene TRBD1, 6 bases. From germline, CDR1 is MDHEN and CDR2 SYDVKM. The ends were cut back, 5 bases at V and 4 bases at J, with 11 bases in the middle. The CDR3 has 13 residues. The CDR3, as DNA: TGTGCCAGCAGTCTGGGGGCTATCTATGGCTACACCTTC. It codes for CASSLGAIYGYTF.